Here is one T cell receptor (beta chain) with its context. These data come from a study of molecular identifiers for immune sequencing clone quantification. Each CDR3 protein is one row after TCRdb ran MiXCR on the PCR reads. This sample has about 9,800 distinct CDR3 sequences, with 15% to 20% found just once. The length of the CDR3 is 15 residues. Germline CDR1 and CDR2: DFQATT and SNEGSKA (reference sequence). Losses at the gene ends were 7 bases for V and 2 bases for J; bases not matched to a gene: 13. Sorting defined naive CD8 T cells as CD8+CD4-CCR7+CD45RA+. The gene calls are TRBV20-1 and TRBJ2-5, with 7 bases identical to TRBD2. The sequencing sample was made of naive CD8+ T cells from blood, with Jurkat cell RNA spiked in. Subset in this sample: FACS-sorted CD8+CD4-CCR7+CD45RA+ naive T cells. This sequence originates from a human donor in good health. Some libraries in this study had Jurkat cell RNA spiked in. DNA for the CDR3: TGCAGTGTCCTTGGAATAGCGGGTCCTCAAGAGACCCAGTACTTC. Residues: CSVLGIAGPQETQYF.